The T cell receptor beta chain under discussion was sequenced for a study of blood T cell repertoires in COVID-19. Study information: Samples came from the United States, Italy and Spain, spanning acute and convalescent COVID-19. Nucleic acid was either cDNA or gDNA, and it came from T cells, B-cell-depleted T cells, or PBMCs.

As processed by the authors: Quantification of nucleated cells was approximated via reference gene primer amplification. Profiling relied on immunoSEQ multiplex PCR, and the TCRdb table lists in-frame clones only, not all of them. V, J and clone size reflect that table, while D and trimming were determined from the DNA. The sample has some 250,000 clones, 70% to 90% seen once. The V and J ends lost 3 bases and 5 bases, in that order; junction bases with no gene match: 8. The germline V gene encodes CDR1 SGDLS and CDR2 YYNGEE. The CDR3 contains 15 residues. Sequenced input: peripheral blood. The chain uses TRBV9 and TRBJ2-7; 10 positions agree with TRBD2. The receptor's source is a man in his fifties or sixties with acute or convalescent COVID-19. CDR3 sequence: CASSAGLAEGNEQYF. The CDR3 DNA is TGTGCCAGCAGCGCCGGACTAGCGGAGGGGAACGAGCAGTACTTC.